The 28 T cell receptor beta chains in this list originate from one sample, sequenced in a study of shared clonotypes between healthy human individuals. Produced via immunoSEQ multiplex PCR; TCRdb's table is partial and in-frame only. The sample lists millions of clones, 90% to 95% occurring once. Sequencing input: naive CD4+ T cells from PBMCs. The subset was: CD45RA+ positively selected. All receptors derive from a man in his late teens or twenties in good health. Some clones in this sample may be carry-over from other donors' samples.

The chain recombines TRBV15 with TRBJ2-2; the match to TRBD2 covers 7 bases. After removal of 0 bases from V and 9 bases from J, the junction contained 4 bases not matched to a gene. Germline CDR1 is LNHNV and CDR2 is YYDKDF (reference sequence). The CDR3 contains 14 residues. CDR3 coding DNA: TGTGCCACCAGCAGAGACAGCGGGAATCGGGAGCTGTTTTTT. The encoded protein is CATSRDSGNRELFF. Full variable domain (remainder filled in from reference TRBV15 and TRBJ2-2): DAMVIQNPRYQVTQFGKPVTLSCSQTLNHNVMYWYQQKSSQAPKLLFHYYDKDFNNEADTPDNFQSRRPNTSFCFLDIRSPGLGDTAMYLCATSRDSGNRELFFGEGSRLTVL.

Here the CDR3 reads CASNSRQEEEKLFF. In DNA form, the CDR3 reads TGTGCCAGCAACTCCAGGCAAGAAGAGGAAAAACTGTTTTTT. V usage is TRBV21-1 and J usage is TRBJ1-4; the listed D gene, TRBD1, was not tested against the DNA. TRBV21-1 corresponds to a pseudogene. This CDR3 region has 14 residues.

The chain is built from TRBV5-4 and TRBJ2-2; no reliable D call. Germline values: CDR1 SGHNT, CDR2 YYREEE (reference sequence). CDR3 length: 14 residues. V was clipped by 4 bases and J by 4 bases, with 11 bases between them. CDR3 in amino acids: CASSKEMGTGELFF. In nucleotides, the CDR3 is TGTGCCAGCAGCAAGGAGATGGGCACCGGGGAGCTGTTTTTT.

V gene TRBV10-1 combines with J gene TRBJ2-3; 7 bases map to TRBD2. The CDR3 consists of 17 residues. V was clipped by 0 bases and J by 2 bases; unmatched bases: 8. Germline V CDR1 and CDR2: WNHNN, SYGVQD (reference sequence). The CDR3 here is CASSESKREGTTDTQYF. For the CDR3, the DNA is TGCGCCAGCAGTGAGTCGAAGCGGGAAGGGACCACAGATACGCAGTATTTT.

This clone was seen only a few times. The chain links TRBV29-1 to TRBJ1-2; maybe TRBD1 (6 bases). V lost 6 bases and J 7 bases, leaving 21 bases between the germline ends. The CDR3 contains 14 residues. Germline V gives CDR1 SQVTM, CDR2 ANQGSEA. The chain's CDR3 is CSVPKGGGSGGYTF. The CDR3 coding sequence is TGCAGCGTCCCTAAAGGGGGAGGGAGCGGTGGCTACACCTTC. The complete variable domain, with remaining parts taken from reference TRBV29-1 and TRBJ1-2, reads SAVISQKPSRDICQRGTSLTIQCQVDSQVTMMFWYRQQPGQSLTLIATANQGSEATYESGFVIDKFPISRPNLTFSTLTVSNMSPEDSSIYLCSVPKGGGSGGYTFGSGTRLTVV.

The CDR3 DNA reads TGTGCCAGCAGTTTGTGGTCGGGGAACACCGCCTACGAGCAGTACTTC. Encoded protein: CASSLWSGNTAYEQYF. V usage is TRBV6-6 and J usage is TRBJ2-7, with D possibly TRBD2 on 5 matching bases. Germline V gene sequence: CDR1 MNHNY, CDR2 SVGAGI (reference sequence). The CDR3 totals 16 residues. V was cut by 4 bases and J by 2 bases, with 18 bases left in between.

The rearrangement uses TRBV10-3 and TRBJ2-5, with D perhaps TRBD2 (5 bases). This CDR3 has 11 residues. The germline V gene has CDR1 ENHRY and CDR2 SYGVKD. This chain's CDR3 is CATRTGETQYF. The CDR3 DNA reads TGTGCAACTAGAACTGGAGAGACCCAGTACTTC.

The genes are TRBV4-1 and TRBJ2-7; no reliable D call. The CDR3 extends over 15 amino acids. Trimming shortened V by 3 bases and J by 5 bases, and 17 bases separated the two germline ends. The germline gives CDR1 MGHRA, CDR2 YSYEKL. The CDR3 DNA reads TGCGCCAGCAGCCATTTACAGCTGCCTGGCAACGAGCAGTACTTC. Translated: CASSHLQLPGNEQYF.

This clone was recorded only once. The chain employs TRBV11-2 and TRBJ2-3; unclear D gene. Trimming took 1 base from V and 6 from J, leaving 8 bases between them. This CDR3 comprises 13 residues. Germline CDR1 is SGHAT and CDR2 is FQNNGV. The CDR3 sequence: CASSLGRWDTQYF. In DNA form, the CDR3 reads TGTGCCAGCAGCTTAGGTCGGTGGGATACGCAGTATTTT. Full variable domain (missing parts from reference TRBV11-2 and TRBJ2-3): EAGVAQSPRYKIIEKRQSVAFWCNPISGHATLYWYQQILGQGPKLLIQFQNNGVVDDSQLPKDRFSAERLKGVDSTLKIQPAKLEDSAVYLCASSLGRWDTQYFGPGTRLTVL.

The chain combines TRBV4-1 with TRBJ1-1; D remains ambiguous. V shed 6 bases and J shed 1 base, with 12 bases lying between them. The CDR3 has 14 residues. From germline, CDR1 is MGHRA and CDR2 YSYEKL. CDR3 protein: CASRRNPPNTEAFF. CDR3 coding DNA: TGCGCCAGCAGGCGCAATCCTCCGAACACTGAAGCTTTCTTT.

The genes are TRBV7-3 and TRBJ2-7, with a tentative D call TRBD2 (5 bases). Germline CDR1 and CDR2: SGHTA and FQGTGA. This CDR3 comprises 13 residues. The V and J ends lost 3 bases and 0 bases respectively, with 6 bases between them. The CDR3 loop is CASSFTSSYEQYF. CDR3 DNA: TGTGCCAGCAGCTTCACTAGCTCCTACGAGCAGTACTTC.

To note about this clone: Additional DNA sequences in this sample encode the identical CDR3. The rearrangement links TRBV9 to TRBJ2-1; TRBD2 matches at 11 bases. The CDR3 extends over 14 amino acids. J gave up 5 bases and V 7 bases, and 5 bases lay outside the gene matches. CDR1 is SGDLS and CDR2 is YYNGEE in the germline V gene. CDR3 amino acids: CASSGTSGHNEQFF. The CDR3 DNA reads as TGTGCCAGCTCCGGGACTAGCGGACACAATGAGCAGTTCTTC.

This chain joins TRBV7-8 and TRBJ2-5; 8 positions match TRBD2. V was pared by 5 bases and J by 3 bases, with 11 bases of the junction left unmatched. The CDR3 extends over 16 amino acids. Germline V gene data show CDR1 as SGHVS and CDR2 as FQNEAQ. The CDR3 reads CASSIGGGLGEETQYF. The CDR3 bases are TGTGCCAGCAGCATTGGGGGGGGACTAGGCGAAGAGACCCAGTACTTC.

This chain links TRBV6-5 with TRBJ2-1, with a weak D call TRBD2 (6 bases). V dropped 8 bases and J dropped 7 bases, with 12 bases sitting between them. The CDR3 has 12 amino acids. CDR1 and CDR2 (germline): MNHEY, SVGAGI. CDR3 nucleotides: TGTGCCAGCTTAGCGGCACCAAATGAGCAGTTCTTC. Translation: CASLAAPNEQFF.

The chain carries TRBV19 and TRBJ2-2, with a tentative D call TRBD1 (6 bases). Between the trimmed V and J ends, which lost 1 base and 6 bases, there was a span of 12 bases. Germline V gene lookup returns CDR1 LNHDA and CDR2 SQIVND (reference sequence). The CDR3 loop spans 15 amino acids. The CDR3 DNA is TGTGCCAGTAGTATAGGGGGGCTGGGTCCCGGGGAGCTGTTTTTT. Translated, it gives CASSIGGLGPGELFF.

V and J are TRBV5-4 and TRBJ1-2, with D possibly TRBD1 on 5 matching bases. The ends were cut back, 0 bases at V and 7 bases at J, with 13 bases in the middle. The CDR3 length is 14 residues. Germline V gene sequence: CDR1 SGHNT, CDR2 YYREEE (reference sequence). CDR3 protein: CASSLAGRGGGYTF. DNA for the CDR3: TGTGCCAGCAGCTTGGCCGGTAGGGGTGGTGGCTACACCTTC.

The sample holds one count of this clone. The rearrangement joins TRBV5-1 to TRBJ1-4; D remains ambiguous. V lost 0 bases, J lost 8 bases, and 8 bases lay in between. The germline V gene encodes CDR1 SGHRS and CDR2 YFSETQ. This CDR3 comprises 13 residues. The CDR3 here is CASSLEGLEKLFF. The CDR3 DNA follows: TGCGCCAGCAGCTTGGAAGGGTTGGAAAAACTGTTTTTT.

The rearrangement links TRBV19 to TRBJ2-2; 8 bases match TRBD2. The trim removed 1 base at V and 3 bases at J, leaving 10 bases unmatched. The germline gives CDR1 LNHDA, CDR2 SQIVND (reference sequence). The CDR3 is 18 amino acids. The chain's CDR3 is CASSIGGGPLRDTGELFF. The DNA for the CDR3 is TGTGCCAGTAGTATAGGCGGGGGGCCCCTTCGGGACACCGGGGAGCTGTTTTTT.

The V call is TRBV21-1, the J call TRBJ2-7; the table's D call of TRBD2 was not tested on the DNA. TRBV21-1 is described as a pseudogene. This CDR3 is 14 amino acids long. DNA of the CDR3: TGTGCCAGCAGCACTAGCGGGAGTGTATACGAGCAGTACTTC. Encoded protein: CASSTSGSVYEQYF.

V and J are TRBV29-1 and TRBJ2-5; D not resolved. Trimming took off 6 bases at V and 3 bases at J, with 17 bases between the two ends. In germline, CDR1 is SQVTM, CDR2 ANQGSEA. This CDR3 is 14 amino acids long. The CDR3 DNA sequence: TGCAGCGTCTGTAATTTGCCCTGGGAAGAGACCCAGTACTTC. Its protein is CSVCNLPWEETQYF.

This chain links TRBV9 with TRBJ2-2; D ambiguous. Germline V CDR1 and CDR2: SGDLS, YYNGEE. The CDR3 totals 15 residues. Trimming took 3 bases from V and 4 from J, leaving 13 bases between them. The CDR3 bases are TGTGCCAGCAGCGAGAGAAGGTTGTTCACCGGGGAGCTGTTTTTT. Translation gives CASSERRLFTGELFF.

V and J are TRBV9 and TRBJ1-2; TRBD1 matches 9 bases. Germline assignment: CDR1 SGDLS and CDR2 YYNGEE. V was pared by 3 bases and J by 7 bases, with 4 bases of the junction left unmatched. The CDR3 totals 13 residues. The DNA for the CDR3 is TGTGCCAGCAGCGAACGGGACAGGGCTGGCTACACCTTC. Protein sequence: CASSERDRAGYTF.

The rearrangement uses TRBV7-2 and TRBJ1-4; TRBD1 might be the D (5 bases). In germline, CDR1 is SGHTA, CDR2 FQGNSA. This CDR3 is 15 amino acids long. V was clipped by 0 bases and J by 8 bases, with 13 bases between them. DNA for the CDR3: TGTGCCAGCAGCTTAGCAGGCGGCCAGGGCGAAAAACTGTTTTTT. Its translation: CASSLAGGQGEKLFF.

This clone was seen a handful of times. The rearrangement joins TRBV11-2 to TRBJ1-1, with a tentative D call TRBD1 (6 bases). Trimming cost V 0 bases and J 7 bases, with 9 bases left between them. Germline loops: CDR1 SGHAT, CDR2 FQNNGV. CDR3 length equals 13 residues. The CDR3 loop reads CASSLDLQGEAFF. The DNA of the CDR3 is TGTGCCAGCAGCTTAGATCTACAGGGTGAAGCTTTCTTT.

The rearrangement uses TRBV6-5 and TRBJ2-7; D gene ambiguous. The CDR3 sequence is 12 residues long. The germline V and J ends were trimmed by 6 bases and 4 bases, with 10 bases remaining between them. From germline, CDR1 is MNHEY and CDR2 SVGAGI. CDR3 in amino acids: CASRGSIYEQYF. The CDR3 DNA follows: TGTGCCAGCAGGGGATCAATTTACGAGCAGTACTTC.

This clone was observed a few times. The chain employs TRBV2 and TRBJ1-5, with D hard to call. V dropped 2 bases and J dropped 2 bases, with 10 bases sitting between them. The CDR3 totals 15 residues. From germline, CDR1 is SNHLY and CDR2 FYNNEI. CDR3 sequence (DNA): TGTGCCAGCAGTGAACAGGCCCTTGGCAATCAGCCCCAGCATTTT. Translation: CASSEQALGNQPQHF.

The gene calls are TRBV19 and TRBJ1-1; no clear D. The CDR3 extends over 13 amino acids. V gave up 7 bases and J gave up 1 base, with 10 bases separating them. From germline, CDR1 is LNHDA and CDR2 SQIVND (reference sequence). In DNA, the CDR3 is TGTGCCAGTAAAACAACCGAGAACACTGAAGCTTTCTTT. It yields the protein CASKTTENTEAFF. Full variable domain (outside the CDR3, taken from reference TRBV19 and TRBJ1-1): DGGITQSPKYLFRKEGQNVTLSCEQNLNHDAMYWYRQDPGQGLRLIYYSQIVNDFQKGDIAEGYSVSREKKESFPLTVTSAQKNPTAFYLCASKTTENTEAFFGQGTRLTVV.

This chain connects TRBV10-3 to TRBJ2-2; 8 positions agree with TRBD1. CDR3 size: 15 residues. Germline V lookup: CDR1 ENHRY, CDR2 SYGVKD. The J segment lost 4 bases and the V segment lost 5 bases, leaving 6 bases of the junction unmatched. The CDR3 DNA is TGTGCCATCAGTTCAGGGGGCGCGGGCACCGGGGAGCTGTTTTTT. Protein product: CAISSGGAGTGELFF.